A single sample gave rise to the 13 T cell receptor beta chains below, sequenced in a study of blood T cell repertoires in COVID-19. Generated by immunoSEQ multiplex PCR, the TCRdb table keeps only in-frame clones and is missing some. The sample has fewer than 200,000 clones, around 85% seen once. Sequenced material: peripheral blood. Receptor source: a man between 60 and 75 years old who had recovered from COVID-19.

The chain recombines TRBV30 with TRBJ1-1; a possible D gene is TRBD1 (5 bases). V lost 0 bases to trimming and J lost 11 bases, with 13 bases between them. This CDR3 region has 12 residues. The germline CDR1 and CDR2 sequences are GTSNPN and SVGIG (reference sequence). CDR3 region: CAWSVSLGGAFF. The CDR3 DNA is TGTGCCTGGAGTGTATCCCTTGGGGGGGCTTTCTTT.

The chain is built from TRBV6-5 and TRBJ2-2; D is possibly TRBD1 (6 bases). V lost 10 bases to trimming and J lost 3 bases, with 15 bases between them. Germline V gene data show CDR1 as MNHEY and CDR2 as SVGAGI. The CDR3 spans 14 residues. CDR3 in DNA: TGTGCCATACAGGGTAGCAAGGACACCGGGGAGCTGTTTTTT. Amino acids: CAIQGSKDTGELFF.

The chain combines TRBV30 with TRBJ1-5, with D unclear. V gave up 4 bases and J gave up 5 bases, with 12 bases separating them. The CDR3 is 13 amino acids. The germline CDR1 and CDR2 sequences are GTSNPN and SVGIG (reference sequence). CDR3 DNA sequence: TGTGCCTGGAAGAGTAGAACTGATCAGCCCCAGCATTTT. It specifies CAWKSRTDQPQHF.

This sequence joins TRBV30 and TRBJ1-5; 7 nucleotides line up with TRBD1. The CDR3 totals 14 residues. V shed 2 bases, J shed 5 bases, and the junction held 6 bases outside the gene matches. Germline CDR1 and CDR2: GTSNPN and SVGIG (reference sequence). As DNA, the CDR3 is TGTGCCTGGAGTCCCGGGACAGCAGATCAGCCCCAGCATTTT. Amino acids: CAWSPGTADQPQHF.

The V gene is TRBV6-5, the J gene TRBJ1-6; no clear D gene. The CDR3 runs to 15 residues. The germline V and J ends were trimmed by 1 base and 10 bases, with 14 bases remaining between them. Germline V CDR1 and CDR2: MNHEY, SVGAGI. In DNA, the CDR3 is TGTGCCAGCAGTTACTTCGCGGGTGGTCGGTCACCCCTCCACTTT. It translates to CASSYFAGGRSPLHF.

The V and J genes are TRBV7-8 and TRBJ1-2; D is unclear. The CDR3 is 14 amino acids. V was trimmed by 0 bases and J by 2 bases, leaving 7 bases between them. Germline CDR1 is SGHVS and CDR2 is FQNEAQ. CDR3 loop: CASSLAEQNYGYTF. In DNA, the CDR3 is TGTGCCAGCAGCTTAGCAGAACAGAACTATGGCTACACCTTC.

The V and J genes are TRBV5-4 and TRBJ2-3; 9 bases match TRBD2. The trim removed 7 bases at V and 1 base at J, leaving 7 bases unmatched. CDR1 and CDR2 from the germline V gene are SGHNT and YYREEE (reference sequence). CDR3 length: 15 residues. The CDR3 nucleotides are TGTGCCAGCGCCAACCAGCGGGGGGGCACAGATACGCAGTATTTT. Its protein product is CASANQRGGTDTQYF.

V and J are TRBV5-4 and TRBJ2-7; 8 nucleotides align to TRBD1. Germline loops: CDR1 SGHNT, CDR2 YYREEE (reference sequence). J gave up 2 bases and V 2 bases, and 12 bases lay outside the gene matches. The CDR3 contains 17 residues. CDR3 DNA sequence: TGTGCCAGCAGCTTAAACCAGGGGGCTGGGGGGACCTACGAGCAGTACTTC. It specifies CASSLNQGAGGTYEQYF.

The rearrangement uses TRBV30 and TRBJ1-1; maybe TRBD1 (5 bases). The V end was cut by 4 bases, the J end by 1 base, with 7 bases between. This CDR3 contains 12 residues. Germline V gene sequence: CDR1 GTSNPN, CDR2 SVGIG (reference sequence). DNA of the CDR3: TGTGCCTGGACAAGGGGGAACACTGAAGCTTTCTTT. Translating gives CAWTRGNTEAFF.

This sequence joins TRBV9 and TRBJ2-5; D possibly corresponds to TRBD2 (6 bases). The V end lost 1 base, the J end lost 1 base, and 11 bases lay between the germline ends. The CDR3 loop spans 15 amino acids. The V gene's germline CDR1 is SGDLS and CDR2 YYNGEE. The CDR3 is CASSVMGLLQETQYF. The CDR3 DNA is TGTGCCAGCAGCGTAATGGGACTCCTCCAAGAGACCCAGTACTTC.

This chain connects TRBV19 to TRBJ2-3; 7 nucleotides agree with TRBD1. CDR1 and CDR2 from the germline V gene are LNHDA and SQIVND (reference sequence). Unmatched junction bases numbered 5, after V lost 5 bases and J lost 0 bases. The CDR3 is 15 residues long. The CDR3: CASSPTGSSTDTQYF. In nucleotides, the CDR3 is TGTGCCAGTAGTCCGACAGGGTCTAGCACAGATACGCAGTATTTT.

The V gene is TRBV6-1, the J gene TRBJ2-5; TRBD2 aligns across 10 bases. The germline V gene encodes CDR1 MNHNS and CDR2 SASEGT. This CDR3 spans 18 amino acids. Germline trimming cut 1 base from V and 3 bases from J; bases unmatched to any gene: 11. CDR3 in amino acids: CASSEGTLEAGGKETQYF. The CDR3 DNA sequence: TGTGCCAGCAGTGAAGGAACCTTGGAAGCGGGGGGGAAAGAGACCCAGTACTTC.

The chain is built from TRBV19 and TRBJ2-7; tentative D call: TRBD1 (6 bases). V gave up 3 bases and J gave up 4 bases, with 19 bases separating them. The germline gives CDR1 LNHDA, CDR2 SQIVND (reference sequence). The CDR3 contains 16 residues. The CDR3 DNA reads TGTGCCAGTAGTATCTCAGGGCCTCCGCAGGGGTACGAGCAGTACTTC. Translating gives CASSISGPPQGYEQYF.